This T cell receptor (beta chain) is drawn from a study of shared clonotypes between healthy human individuals. V gave up 2 bases and J gave up 4 bases, with 2 bases separating them. CDR3 length: 11 amino acids. Germline loops: CDR1 SGHTA, CDR2 FQGNSA. Libraries were prepared by immunoSEQ multiplex PCR; TCRdb keeps only in-frame clonotypes and omits some of them. The data contain fewer than 600,000 clones, roughly 77% of them singletons. The sequence came from a woman in her thirties or forties in good health. Some clones in this sample may be carry-over from other donors' samples. The V gene is TRBV7-2, the J gene TRBJ1-2; no firm D call. Sequencing was performed on PBMCs. The DNA for the CDR3 is TGTGCCAGCAGCTTACGCTATGGCTACACCTTC. It translates to CASSLRYGYTF.